These 27 T cell receptor beta chains originate from one sample sequenced in a study of cytomegalovirus exposure and HLA in healthy donors. Using immunoSEQ multiplex PCR, the repertoire was profiled, and TCRdb retains in-frame clones only, with some absent. The table includes over 150,000 clones, about 89% detected once. Material for sequencing was PBMCs. The receptors come from a woman aged 18 to 35 in good health and CMV-seropositive.

The chain carries TRBV29-1 and TRBJ2-7; the D gene is possibly TRBD2 (5 bases). Germline V lookup: CDR1 SQVTM, CDR2 ANQGSEA. The ends were cut back, 3 bases at V and 5 bases at J, with 11 bases in the middle. This CDR3 is 12 amino acids long. CDR3 sequence: CSVDGRGNEQYF. In nucleotides, the CDR3 is TGCAGCGTTGATGGTCGAGGGAACGAGCAGTACTTC.

The V gene is TRBV30, the J gene TRBJ2-1; maybe TRBD1 (6 bases). Trimming stripped 1 base from V and 14 bases from J, with 12 bases between. In germline, CDR1 is GTSNPN, CDR2 SVGIG (reference sequence). The CDR3 consists of 11 residues. CDR3 in DNA: TGTGCCTGGAGTGACAGGGTAGGGGAGTTCTTC. It is translated as CAWSDRVGEFF.

The rearrangement joins TRBV4-3 to TRBJ2-7; the D gene is possibly TRBD1 (7 bases). V was clipped by 4 bases and J by 2 bases, with 18 bases between them. The CDR3 contains 16 residues. Looked up from germline, CDR1 is LGHNA and CDR2 is YSLEER. The CDR3 loop reads CASSLSRGGGPYEQYF. In DNA form, the CDR3 reads TGCGCCAGCAGCCTCAGCCGTGGAGGGGGCCCCTACGAGCAGTACTTC.

This sequence joins TRBV7-8 and TRBJ1-5; no definite D call. There are 15 residues in the CDR3. The germline V gene has CDR1 SGHVS and CDR2 FQNEAQ. Trimming shortened V by 2 bases and J by 4 bases, and 12 bases separated the two germline ends. The CDR3 region is CASSLSSGGNQPQHF. In nucleotides, the CDR3 is TGTGCCAGCAGCTTAAGCTCAGGAGGAAATCAGCCCCAGCATTTT.

The gene calls are TRBV25-1 and TRBJ1-6; 7 bases agree with TRBD1. The CDR3 extends over 15 amino acids. Germline trimming cut 5 bases from V and 6 bases from J; bases unmatched to any gene: 7. The germline V gene encodes CDR1 MGHDK and CDR2 SYGVNS. CDR3 residues: CASSTRDRTNSPLHF. In nucleotides, the CDR3 is TGTGCCAGCAGTACCCGGGACAGAACTAATTCACCCCTCCACTTT.

The chain couples TRBV25-1 to TRBJ1-1, with 7 bases fitting TRBD1. Looked up from germline, CDR1 is MGHDK and CDR2 is SYGVNS. The CDR3 spans 12 residues. The junction had 3 bases not matched to a gene; V was cut back by 4 bases and J by 7 bases. CDR3 loop: CASSGGTDEAFF. In DNA form, the CDR3 reads TGTGCCAGCAGTGGGGGGACAGATGAAGCTTTCTTT.

The gene calls are TRBV27 and TRBJ2-1, with 11 bases that match TRBD2. The germline V gene has CDR1 MNHEY and CDR2 SMNVEV (reference sequence). The CDR3 has 14 amino acids. V dropped 8 bases and J dropped 10; count of bases not matched to a gene: 10. As DNA, the CDR3 is TGTGCCAGCCAATATAGCGGGAGGGTGGTGGAGCAGTTCTTC. Its translation: CASQYSGRVVEQFF.

CDR3 nucleotide sequence: TGTGCCAGCAGTGAAGCGCGGAGCAATCAGCCCCAGCATTTT. Protein: CASSEARSNQPQHF. The genes are TRBV6-1 and TRBJ1-5; D is unresolved. V was trimmed by 0 bases and J by 1 base, leaving 4 bases between them. Germline V CDR1 and CDR2: MNHNS, SASEGT. The CDR3 runs 14 residues.

The V and J genes are TRBV5-5 and TRBJ1-5, with 8 positions matching TRBD1. The CDR3 length is 19 residues. Germline V gene data show CDR1 as SGHKS and CDR2 as YYEKEE (reference sequence). V shed 4 bases, J shed 0 bases, and the junction held 15 bases outside the gene matches. CDR3 sequence (DNA): TGTGCCAGCAGCCCAGAAGAACGCAGGGGGCCGAATAGCAATCAGCCCCAGCATTTT. Translating it yields CASSPEERRGPNSNQPQHF.

The chain carries TRBV10-1 and TRBJ2-7; tentative D call: TRBD1 (6 bases). V was shortened by 4 bases and J by 1 base, with 17 bases between the two germline ends. The CDR3 length is 16 residues. CDR1 and CDR2 from the germline V gene are WNHNN and SYGVQD (reference sequence). The DNA for the CDR3 is TGCGCCAGCAGTGGGAGAAAGGGGGAAAGGTCCTACGAGCAGTACTTC. As protein: CASSGRKGERSYEQYF.

The chain links TRBV5-6 to TRBJ2-7; D possibly corresponds to TRBD2 (5 bases). The CDR3 length is 11 residues. The germline V gene has CDR1 SGHDT and CDR2 YYEEEE. The V end lost 1 base, the J end lost 7 bases, and 6 bases lay between the germline ends. The CDR3 spells CASSLQREQYF. As DNA, the CDR3 is TGTGCCAGCAGCTTGCAGCGGGAGCAGTACTTC.

This clone was seen only once. J is TRBJ1-6 and V is TRBV5-4; 8 bases match TRBD1. V was clipped by 0 bases and J by 6 bases; unmatched bases: 2. This CDR3 has 15 amino acids. Germline CDR1 reads SGHNT; CDR2 reads YYREEE (reference sequence). CDR3 in amino acids: CASSLAGGVNSPLHF. CDR3 coding DNA: TGTGCCAGCAGCTTGGCAGGGGGCGTTAATTCACCCCTCCACTTT. Drawing the rest from reference TRBV5-4 and TRBJ1-6, the complete variable domain is ETGVTQSPTHLIKTRGQQVTLRCSSQSGHNTVSWYQQALGQGPQFIFQYYREEENGRGNFPPRFSGLQFPNYSSELNVNALELDDSALYLCASSLAGGVNSPLHFGNGTRLTVT.

The rearrangement links TRBV7-3 to TRBJ2-3; D unresolved. V was pared by 5 bases and J by 4 bases, with 10 bases between. CDR1 and CDR2 (germline): SGHTA, FQGTGA. CDR3 length: 13 amino acids. The CDR3 loop is CASSLSRPDTQYF. CDR3 nucleotide sequence: TGTGCCAGCAGCCTCAGTCGTCCAGATACGCAGTATTTT.

This clone occurred once. In nucleotides, the CDR3 is TGTGCCAGCAGCTTAGCGCAGGGGCCCCAAGAGACCCAGTACTTC. Protein product: CASSLAQGPQETQYF. V and J are TRBV7-9 and TRBJ2-5; D is perhaps TRBD1 (6 bases). In germline, CDR1 is SEHNR, CDR2 FQNEAQ (reference sequence). The CDR3 covers 15 residues. The V end was cut by 0 bases, the J end by 1 base, with 9 bases between.

This clone was detected many times. The V gene is TRBV5-1, the J gene TRBJ1-1, with D possibly TRBD1 on 5 matching bases. CDR3 size: 15 residues. In germline, CDR1 is SGHRS, CDR2 YFSETQ. The V end lost 0 bases, the J end lost 4 bases, and 13 bases lay between the germline ends. CDR3 sequence: CASSLEGPGGTEAFF. CDR3 DNA: TGCGCCAGCAGCTTGGAAGGTCCGGGGGGCACTGAAGCTTTCTTT.

This chain joins TRBV2 and TRBJ2-1; no clear D. The V end lost 4 bases, the J end lost 9 bases, and 16 bases lay between the germline ends. CDR3 length: 14 residues. Germline V lookup: CDR1 SNHLY, CDR2 FYNNEI. The CDR3 protein is CASSANSQQTEQFF. The CDR3 DNA is TGTGCCAGCAGTGCTAATTCACAACAGACTGAGCAGTTCTTC.

In its sample, this clone was seen once. The chain uses TRBV4-3 and TRBJ2-1; 16 nucleotides agree with TRBD2. This CDR3 region has 18 residues. The J segment lost 10 bases and the V segment lost 0 bases, leaving 9 bases of the junction unmatched. Germline CDR1 reads LGHNA; CDR2 reads YSLEER. In DNA form, the CDR3 reads TGCGCCAGCAGCCAAGATATCCCGGGACTAGCGGGAGGGCGCGAGCAGTTCTTC. The encoded protein is CASSQDIPGLAGGREQFF.

The chain combines TRBV12-5 with TRBJ2-7; 7 bases line up with TRBD2. CDR3 size: 16 residues. The V gene's germline CDR1 is LGHNT and CDR2 FRNRAP. This chain's CDR3 is CAPRYFTSEGDYEQYF. In nucleotides, the CDR3 is TGTGCCCCCCGGTACTTCACTAGCGAAGGGGACTACGAGCAGTACTTC. The whole variable domain, remainder taken from reference TRBV12-5 and TRBJ2-7, is DARVTQTPRHKVTEMGQEVTMRCQPILGHNTVFWYRQTMMQGLELLAYFRNRAPLDDSGMPKDRFSAEMPDATLATLKIQPSEPRDSAVYFCAPRYFTSEGDYEQYFGPGTRLTVT.

The V gene is TRBV19, the J gene TRBJ2-1; 10 nucleotides agree with TRBD2. V dropped 4 bases and J dropped 5; count of bases not matched to a gene: 5. CDR1 is LNHDA and CDR2 is SQIVND in the germline V gene (reference sequence). This CDR3 has 15 amino acids. The CDR3 DNA is TGTGCCAGTAGTACGCTAGCGGGGGCAAACAATGAGCAGTTCTTC. Translation: CASSTLAGANNEQFF.

The genes are TRBV28 and TRBJ2-7; 11 bases align to TRBD2. The CDR3 is made up of 15 amino acids. Germline values: CDR1 MDHEN, CDR2 SYDVKM. Trimming took 2 bases from V and 7 from J; bases not matched to a gene: 7. The CDR3 DNA sequence: TGTGCCAGCAGTTTAATAGCGGGAGGGCCGGGGGAGCAGTACTTC. Protein: CASSLIAGGPGEQYF.

The chain employs TRBV5-6 and TRBJ2-3, with 9 positions matching TRBD2. The junction had 11 bases not matched to a gene; V was cut back by 3 bases and J by 3 bases. In germline, CDR1 is SGHDT, CDR2 YYEEEE. The CDR3 sequence is 17 residues long. CDR3 bases: TGTGCCAGCAGCTGGGCCGGGACTAGCAAAAGGACAGATACGCAGTATTTT. Translating gives CASSWAGTSKRTDTQYF. Variable domain in full (rest from reference TRBV5-6 and TRBJ2-3): DAGVTQSPTHLIKTRGQQVTLRCSPKSGHDTVSWYQQALGQGPQFIFQYYEEEERQRGNFPDRFSGHQFPNYSSELNVNALLLGDSALYLCASSWAGTSKRTDTQYFGPGTRLTVL.

CDR3 region: CASSQDRLAGGLDEQYF. Written as DNA, the CDR3 is TGTGCCAGCAGCCAAGATAGGTTAGCGGGGGGACTGGACGAGCAGTACTTC. The chain combines TRBV4-2 with TRBJ2-7; TRBD2 matches 10 bases. V lost 0 bases, J lost 5 bases, and 10 bases stayed unmatched. In germline, CDR1 is LGHNA, CDR2 YNFKEQ. The CDR3 is 17 residues long.

This chain joins TRBV4-1 and TRBJ2-3, with TRBD2 identical over 10 bases. The V and J ends lost 1 base and 2 bases, in that order; junction bases with no gene match: 3. The CDR3 is 16 amino acids. CDR1 and CDR2 from the germline V gene are MGHRA and YSYEKL. The CDR3 sequence is CASSQAAGGPTDTQYF. The DNA for the CDR3 is TGCGCCAGCAGCCAAGCAGCGGGAGGGCCCACAGATACGCAGTATTTT.

The chain couples TRBV5-6 to TRBJ2-1; possible D gene TRBD1, 8 bases. V lost 0 bases to trimming and J lost 8 bases, with 15 bases between them. Germline CDR1 reads SGHDT; CDR2 reads YYEEEE. The CDR3 consists of 15 residues. This CDR3 is CASSLDRGGGDEQFF. As DNA, the CDR3 is TGTGCCAGCAGCTTGGACAGGGGGGGAGGCGATGAGCAGTTCTTC.

V is TRBV28 and J is TRBJ2-7; TRBD1 might be the D (5 bases). Between the trimmed V and J ends, which lost 6 bases and 3 bases, there was a span of 12 bases. In germline, CDR1 is MDHEN, CDR2 SYDVKM. The CDR3 totals 13 residues. CDR3 sequence reads: CASRSTVNYEQYF. The CDR3, as DNA: TGTGCCAGCAGATCGACAGTAAACTACGAGCAGTACTTC.

This sequence joins TRBV10-3 and TRBJ2-1, with 14 bases identical to TRBD2. The CDR3 totals 17 residues. Trimming removed 11 bases from V and 13 bases from J; junction bases left unmatched: 22. CDR1 and CDR2 from the germline V gene are ENHRY and SYGVKD. As DNA, the CDR3 is TGTGCCTCCACGGGGGGGGAGGGACTAGCGGGAGTAGCCAGCCAGTTCTTC. Its translation: CASTGGEGLAGVASQFF.

The chain links TRBV28 to TRBJ1-4; D unresolved. Between the trimmed V and J ends, which lost 3 bases and 6 bases, there was a span of 8 bases. This CDR3 has 13 amino acids. Germline assignment: CDR1 MDHEN and CDR2 SYDVKM. CDR3 DNA sequence: TGTGCCAGCAGTTTGCAGTCAGATGAAAAACTGTTTTTT. Residues: CASSLQSDEKLFF.